A single sample is the source of the 32 T cell receptor beta chains below, sequenced in a study of T cells in localized non-small cell lung cancer. Profiled with immunoSEQ multiplex PCR; TCRdb holds only in-frame clones, not every one. This table has around 40,000 clones, roughly nine tenths appearing once. Here the sequenced sample was peripheral blood, taken before any cancer treatment. The receptors come from a woman aged 18 to 50 with stage III lung adenocarcinoma.

The chain uses TRBV6-5 and TRBJ1-1; weak D call: TRBD1 (5 bases). CDR3 length: 11 residues. Germline CDR1 reads MNHEY; CDR2 reads SVGAGI. V was clipped by 7 bases and J by 5 bases, with 8 bases between them. In nucleotides, the CDR3 is TGTGCCAGCACGGGGGGGACTGAAGCTTTCTTT. This gives the protein CASTGGTEAFF.

The count of this clone is one. Distinct nucleotide sequences in the sample also encode this CDR3. The V gene is TRBV29-1, the J gene TRBJ1-2; a weak D match, TRBD1 (6 bases). This CDR3 is built from 11 residues. Germline CDR1 reads SQVTM; CDR2 reads ANQGSEA. With 1 base removed from V and 8 bases from J, the gap between germline ends came to 8 bases. The CDR3 bases are TGCAGCGTTGAAGCTAGGGGGGGCTACACCTTC. As protein: CSVEARGGYTF.

By its share, this clone is medium-sized. This chain links TRBV4-1 with TRBJ2-5; tentatively, D is TRBD2 (6 bases). This CDR3 has 14 amino acids. Trimming took 3 bases from V and 5 from J, leaving 13 bases between them. CDR1 is MGHRA, CDR2 YSYEKL, per germline. CDR3 coding DNA: TGCGCCAGCAGCCAGACCTGGGGGGATGAGACCCAGTACTTC. Its protein product is CASSQTWGDETQYF.

This clone was seen a handful of times. V usage is TRBV5-1 and J usage is TRBJ2-4; 10 positions match TRBD1. The germline V gene has CDR1 SGHRS and CDR2 YFSETQ. This CDR3 spans 15 amino acids. J gave up 6 bases and V 3 bases, and 6 bases lay outside the gene matches. In DNA, the CDR3 is TGCGCCAGCAGCTCGGGACAGGGGTCGGTAAACATTCAGTACTTC. It is translated as CASSSGQGSVNIQYF.

The chain employs TRBV19 and TRBJ1-3, with D possibly TRBD1 on 5 matching bases. The CDR3 contains 14 residues. Germline values: CDR1 LNHDA, CDR2 SQIVND (reference sequence). The ends were cut back, 9 bases at V and 4 bases at J, with 16 bases in the middle. CDR3 DNA sequence: TGTGCCAGCCGTGAGGGGTATCCCGGAAACACCATATATTTT. As protein: CASREGYPGNTIYF.

V and J are TRBV10-2 and TRBJ2-2; D unclear. CDR1 and CDR2 (germline): WSHSY, SAAADI. Trimming shortened V by 0 bases and J by 6 bases, and 8 bases separated the two germline ends. The CDR3 covers 14 residues. In nucleotides, the CDR3 is TGCGCCAGCAGTGAGTCGTCGGCCTCCGGGGAGCTGTTTTTT. This translates into CASSESSASGELFF.

This chain uses TRBV30 with TRBJ1-2; weak D call: TRBD1 (5 bases). Germline V gene data show CDR1 as GTSNPN and CDR2 as SVGIG (reference sequence). V was clipped by 3 bases and J by 4 bases, with 12 bases between them. The CDR3 is made up of 13 amino acids. CDR3 coding DNA: TGTGCCTGGAGGAGTACAGGAGCCTATGGCTACACCTTC. It is translated as CAWRSTGAYGYTF. Full variable domain (rest looked up from reference TRBV30 and TRBJ1-2): SQTIHQWPATLVQPVGSPLSLECTVEGTSNPNLYWYRQAAGRGLQLLFYSVGIGQISSEVPQNLSASRPQDRQFILSSKKLLLSDSGFYLCAWRSTGAYGYTFGSGTRLTVV.

The V and J genes are TRBV10-3 and TRBJ2-7; TRBD1 matches 7 bases. Germline V gene sequence: CDR1 ENHRY, CDR2 SYGVKD. V shed 6 bases and J 2 bases; nucleotides not matched to a gene: 7. CDR3 length equals 14 residues. The CDR3 is CAISGTAMTYEQYF. DNA of the CDR3: TGTGCCATCAGCGGGACAGCGATGACCTACGAGCAGTACTTC.

This chain uses TRBV11-3 with TRBJ2-1; 10 nucleotides agree with TRBD1. Germline V gene data show CDR1 as SGHNT and CDR2 as YENEEA. CDR3 length: 15 residues. Losses at the gene ends were 5 bases for V and 3 bases for J; bases not matched to a gene: 4. The CDR3 DNA reads TGTGCCAGCAGCCGGGACAGGGGCGACTACAATGAGCAGTTCTTC. Its protein is CASSRDRGDYNEQFF.

The chain recombines TRBV5-8 with TRBJ2-1; D is undetermined. Germline values: CDR1 SGHTS, CDR2 YDEGEE. This CDR3 comprises 15 residues. V was shortened by 4 bases and J by 4 bases, with 15 bases between the two germline ends. CDR3 loop: CASSRGGMGYNEQFF. The CDR3 DNA sequence: TGTGCCAGCAGCCGTGGTGGGATGGGGTACAATGAGCAGTTCTTC.

The V call is TRBV7-2, the J call TRBJ1-1; 7 bases fit TRBD1. Germline loops: CDR1 SGHTA, CDR2 FQGNSA. J lost 4 bases, V lost 5 bases, and 7 bases had no gene match. The CDR3 is 14 residues long. The CDR3 coding sequence is TGTGCCAGCAGCCTATTTCCAGGGGGCACTGAAGCTTTCTTT. This codes for CASSLFPGGTEAFF.

The J gene is TRBJ1-1, the V gene TRBV19, with no clear D. CDR1 is LNHDA and CDR2 is SQIVND in the germline V gene (reference sequence). With 11 bases removed from V and 6 bases from J, the gap between germline ends came to 19 bases. CDR3 size: 13 residues. The CDR3 sequence: CAASSGERAEAFF. The CDR3 nucleotides are TGTGCCGCTTCTAGCGGTGAACGAGCTGAAGCTTTCTTT. Using reference TRBV19 and TRBJ1-1 for the parts outside the CDR3, the full variable domain is DGGITQSPKYLFRKEGQNVTLSCEQNLNHDAMYWYRQDPGQGLRLIYYSQIVNDFQKGDIAEGYSVSREKKESFPLTVTSAQKNPTAFYLCAASSGERAEAFFGQGTRLTVV.

J is TRBJ2-5 and V is TRBV15, with 11 bases that match TRBD2. V dropped 1 base and J dropped 4; count of bases not matched to a gene: 5. Looked up from germline, CDR1 is LNHNV and CDR2 is YYDKDF (reference sequence). The CDR3 spans 16 residues. The CDR3 here is CATSRGSGGATETQYF. CDR3 sequence (DNA): TGTGCCACCAGCAGAGGTAGCGGGGGGGCCACAGAGACCCAGTACTTC.

This chain links TRBV7-9 with TRBJ1-4; D is uncertain. V was cut by 5 bases and J by 10 bases, with 14 bases left in between. The V gene's germline CDR1 is SEHNR and CDR2 FQNEAQ (reference sequence). CDR3 length equals 13 residues. CDR3 sequence: CASSPAGFGKLFF. Written as DNA, the CDR3 is TGTGCCAGCAGCCCCGCGGGGTTTGGAAAACTGTTTTTT.

J is TRBJ1-2 and V is TRBV30; 7 bases fit TRBD1. Germline values: CDR1 GTSNPN, CDR2 SVGIG (reference sequence). The ends lost 1 base at V and 7 bases at J; junction bases unmatched: 9. The CDR3 has 14 amino acids. This CDR3 reads CAWSGTGDLGGYTF. CDR3 bases: TGTGCCTGGAGTGGAACAGGGGATCTTGGTGGCTACACCTTC.

This chain uses TRBV2 with TRBJ1-5; the match to TRBD1 covers 9 bases. The length of the CDR3 is 15 residues. Germline CDR1 SNHLY, CDR2 FYNNEI. V shed 7 bases and J 4 bases; nucleotides not matched to a gene: 8. The CDR3 region has the DNA TGTGCCAGCACCGCGACAGGGGGAGTAAATCAGCCCCAGCATTTT. Protein product: CASTATGGVNQPQHF.

The chain combines TRBV7-9 with TRBJ1-2; D gene uncertain. The V gene's germline CDR1 is SEHNR and CDR2 FQNEAQ (reference sequence). The CDR3 length is 15 residues. Deletions cut 4 bases from V and 1 base from J, with 13 bases between. The CDR3 loop reads CASSSGWGVNYGYTF. The CDR3, as DNA: TGTGCCAGCAGCTCCGGCTGGGGAGTTAACTATGGCTACACCTTC. Full variable domain (missing parts from reference TRBV7-9 and TRBJ1-2): DTGVSQNPRHKITKRGQNVTFRCDPISEHNRLYWYRQTLGQGPEFLTYFQNEAQLEKSRLLSDRFSAERPKGSFSTLEIQRTEQGDSAMYLCASSSGWGVNYGYTFGSGTRLTVV.

The chain is built from TRBV5-1 and TRBJ1-1; no reliable D call. Germline lookup yields CDR1 SGHRS and CDR2 YFSETQ. The CDR3 has 14 amino acids. V was trimmed by 4 bases and J by 1 base, leaving 11 bases between them. The CDR3 spells CASSPLVSNTEAFF. CDR3 bases: TGCGCCAGCAGCCCCCTCGTCTCGAACACTGAAGCTTTCTTT. Complete variable domain (other parts from reference TRBV5-1 and TRBJ1-1): KAGVTQTPRYLIKTRGQQVTLSCSPISGHRSVSWYQQTPGQGLQFLFEYFSETQRNKGNFPGRFSGRQFSNSRSEMNVSTLELGDSALYLCASSPLVSNTEAFFGQGTRLTVV.

V gene TRBV7-3 combines with J gene TRBJ1-1; the D is unclear. CDR3 length equals 14 residues. CDR1 and CDR2 (germline): SGHTA, FQGTGA. The germline V and J ends were trimmed by 5 bases and 8 bases, with 18 bases remaining between them. The CDR3 loop is CASSPDLKGPEAFF. CDR3 in DNA: TGTGCCAGCAGCCCCGATTTGAAAGGGCCAGAAGCTTTCTTT. Using reference TRBV7-3 and TRBJ1-1 for the parts outside the CDR3, the full variable domain is GAGVSQTPSNKVTEKGKYVELRCDPISGHTALYWYRQSLGQGPEFLIYFQGTGAADDSGLPNDRFFAVRPEGSVSTLKIQRTERGDSAVYLCASSPDLKGPEAFFGQGTRLTVV.

The genes are TRBV5-1 and TRBJ2-7; 8 bases align to TRBD2. This CDR3 is 16 amino acids long. Germline V CDR1 and CDR2: SGHRS, YFSETQ. Trimming at V came to 1 base and at J to 3 bases, leaving 9 bases not matched to a gene. This CDR3 reads CASSLWRGGSFYEQYF. The CDR3 coding sequence is TGCGCCAGCAGCTTGTGGCGCGGGGGGTCCTTCTACGAGCAGTACTTC.

About this clone: This sample also contains other DNA sequences that code for the same CDR3. V is TRBV7-9 and J is TRBJ1-1; D uncertain. Looked up from germline, CDR1 is SEHNR and CDR2 is FQNEAQ (reference sequence). Trimming pared 2 bases from V and 4 bases from J, leaving 8 bases between. The length of the CDR3 is 13 residues. CDR3 DNA sequence: TGTGCCAGCAGCTTATCTGGAGGCACTGAAGCTTTCTTT. This translates into CASSLSGGTEAFF.

This chain joins TRBV29-1 and TRBJ2-1, with D possibly TRBD2 on 5 matching bases. Per the germline V gene, CDR1 is SQVTM and CDR2 is ANQGSEA. V gave up 3 bases and J gave up 7 bases, with 10 bases separating them. This CDR3 spans 12 amino acids. This CDR3 reads CSVDGVGNEQFF. Written as DNA, the CDR3 is TGCAGCGTTGACGGGGTCGGGAATGAGCAGTTCTTC.

This chain joins TRBV15 and TRBJ1-2; maybe TRBD1 (5 bases). CDR1 and CDR2 from the germline V gene are LNHNV and YYDKDF (reference sequence). This CDR3 spans 15 amino acids. V was trimmed by 0 bases and J by 1 base, leaving 9 bases between them. CDR3 nucleotide sequence: TGTGCCACCAGCAGAGAAGTGGGGGGTAACTATGGCTACACCTTC. It encodes CATSREVGGNYGYTF.

The chain joins TRBV5-6 to TRBJ1-2; tentatively, D is TRBD1 (5 bases). Germline-derived CDR1 and CDR2 are SGHDT and YYEEEE. This CDR3 is 11 amino acids long. V lost 3 bases and J 10 bases, leaving 10 bases between the germline ends. CDR3 loop: CASSSGPNYTF. The CDR3 coding sequence is TGTGCCAGCAGCTCAGGGCCCAACTACACCTTC.

This sequence joins TRBV13 and TRBJ1-2; D unresolved. This CDR3 is built from 13 residues. With 4 bases removed from V and 8 bases from J, the gap between germline ends came to 14 bases. Germline V gene data show CDR1 as PRHDT and CDR2 as FYEKMQ (reference sequence). The CDR3 loop is CASSSSGEGGYTF. As DNA, the CDR3 is TGTGCCAGCAGCTCCTCGGGTGAAGGCGGCTACACCTTC.

The chain carries TRBV10-3 and TRBJ2-5; D not resolved. CDR1 and CDR2 from the germline V gene are ENHRY and SYGVKD. This CDR3 comprises 14 residues. V lost 0 bases, J lost 0 bases, and 5 bases lay in between. CDR3 in amino acids: CAISESNNQETQYF. CDR3 bases: TGTGCCATCAGTGAGTCGAACAACCAAGAGACCCAGTACTTC.

The gene calls are TRBV11-2 and TRBJ2-2; no definite D call. This CDR3 region has 14 residues. V lost 1 base and J 0 bases, leaving 3 bases between the germline ends. Germline CDR1 reads SGHAT; CDR2 reads FQNNGV. The CDR3 loop reads CASSLGPNTGELFF. In DNA form, the CDR3 reads TGTGCCAGCAGCTTAGGACCGAACACCGGGGAGCTGTTTTTT.

The chain uses TRBV5-4 and TRBJ2-2; 9 bases are a match to TRBD1. The V gene's germline CDR1 is SGHNT and CDR2 YYREEE (reference sequence). The V gene end was trimmed by 3 bases and the J gene end by 7 bases; junction bases not matched to a gene: 7. This CDR3 region has 15 residues. As DNA, the CDR3 is TGTGCCAGCAGCTACCCGGGACAGGGTAACGGGGAGCTGTTTTTT. Amino acids: CASSYPGQGNGELFF.

The rearrangement uses TRBV29-1 and TRBJ2-5, with TRBD1 as a possible D gene (5 bases). CDR3 length equals 13 residues. Germline-derived CDR1 and CDR2 are SQVTM and ANQGSEA. V was shortened by 6 bases and J by 5 bases, with 16 bases between the two germline ends. CDR3 in amino acids: CSVTTGTLETQYF. The DNA of the CDR3 is TGCAGCGTCACCACAGGAACCTTGGAGACCCAGTACTTC.

This rearrangement joins TRBV9 to TRBJ1-1; D is undetermined. Germline V gene sequence: CDR1 SGDLS, CDR2 YYNGEE. This CDR3 spans 14 amino acids. V lost 0 bases and J 4 bases, leaving 10 bases between the germline ends. The CDR3 DNA reads as TGTGCCAGCAGCGTAGCTGGGCAGGTCACTGAAGCTTTCTTT. Translation gives CASSVAGQVTEAFF.

CDR3 sequence reads: CASRRTGVDGELFF. The CDR3 DNA reads as TGTGCCAGCCGGCGGACAGGGGTGGACGGGGAGCTGTTTTTT. The chain joins TRBV7-3 to TRBJ2-2; 9 positions match TRBD1. V shed 8 bases and J 7 bases; nucleotides not matched to a gene: 8. Germline CDR1 and CDR2: SGHTA and FQGTGA. The CDR3 contains 14 residues.

The rearrangement links TRBV6-1 to TRBJ2-3, with D possibly matching TRBD2 (5 bases). The CDR3 is made up of 15 amino acids. Germline V CDR1 and CDR2: MNHNS, SASEGT. The ends were cut back, 2 bases at V and 4 bases at J, with 13 bases in the middle. The CDR3 bases are TGTGCCAGCAGTGAAAGCACTAGTTCGGCAGATACGCAGTATTTT. Protein: CASSESTSSADTQYF.